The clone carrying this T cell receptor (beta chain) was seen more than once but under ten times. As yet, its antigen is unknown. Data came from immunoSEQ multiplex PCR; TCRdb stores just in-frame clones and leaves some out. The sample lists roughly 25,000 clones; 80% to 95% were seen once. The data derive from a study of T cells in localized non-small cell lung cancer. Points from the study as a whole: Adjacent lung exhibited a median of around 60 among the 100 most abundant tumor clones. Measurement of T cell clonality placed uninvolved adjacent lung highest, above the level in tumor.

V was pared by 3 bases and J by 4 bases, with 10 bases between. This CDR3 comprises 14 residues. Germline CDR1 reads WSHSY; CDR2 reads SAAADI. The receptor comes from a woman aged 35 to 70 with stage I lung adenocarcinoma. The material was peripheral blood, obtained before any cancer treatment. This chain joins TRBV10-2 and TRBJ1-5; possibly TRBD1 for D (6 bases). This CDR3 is CASSERQGNQPQHF. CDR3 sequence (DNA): TGCGCCAGCAGTGAACGGCAGGGGAATCAGCCCCAGCATTTT.